This T cell receptor beta chain came from a study of blood T cells in healthy people across ages. Primers used in a second PCR of roughly 7 to 12 cycles were a sample-barcoded 5' primer and a J-beta primer mix. TCRdb ran MiXCR on the 5' RACE reads and lists one entry per CDR3 protein. The data show hundreds of thousands of distinct CDR3 sequences, over 40% seen once. The sequenced material came from blood. The TCR sequence derives from a woman over 75 in good health.

The CDR3 region is CASSPGTGGVVGYTF. CDR3 DNA: TGCGCCAGCAGCCCAGGGACAGGGGGAGTAGTTGGCTACACCTTC. The chain combines TRBV4-3 with TRBJ1-2; TRBD1 matches 11 bases. V gave up 4 bases and J gave up 7 bases; unmatched junction bases: 8. CDR3 length: 15 residues. CDR1 LGHNA and CDR2 YSLEER come from the germline V gene.